This record concerns one T cell receptor (beta chain) sequence. The sample originates from a study of shared clonotypes between healthy human individuals. Here immunoSEQ multiplex PCR was the method, and the copy in TCRdb shows in-frame clones only, minus some. The sample contains approximately 1.1 million clones, around 78% of which appear only once. CDR3 size: 13 residues. V lost 0 bases and J lost 5; bases outside the gene matches: 3. Germline CDR1 reads SQVTM; CDR2 reads ANQGSEA. Sequencing input: memory CD4+ T cells from PBMCs. This sample's subset: CD45RA-negative fraction. This receptor was obtained from a man between 18 and 35 years old in good health. Some clones in this sample may be carry-over from other donors' samples. This chain links TRBV29-1 with TRBJ2-5, with 7 bases that match TRBD2. The CDR3, as DNA: TGCAGCGTTGAAGAGTACGGGAGGGAGACCCAGTACTTC. Translation: CSVEEYGRETQYF.